Following are 5 T cell receptor beta chains from one sample sequenced in a study of OX40 agonist ivuxolimab in advanced cancers. Data came from immunoSEQ multiplex PCR; TCRdb stores just in-frame clones and leaves some out. The data hold tens of thousands of clones, with approximately 86% observed a single time. Source: CD4+ or CD8+ T cells sorted from blood, taken in a trial of the OX40 agonist ivuxolimab. Source of these receptors: an adult with an advanced solid tumor such as melanoma, head and neck, liver or kidney cancer.

The chain joins TRBV18 to TRBJ2-5, with D possibly matching TRBD1 (6 bases). In germline, CDR1 is KGHSH, CDR2 LQKENI. Trimming shortened V by 5 bases and J by 4 bases, and 17 bases separated the two germline ends. The CDR3 length is 15 residues. The CDR3 DNA sequence: TGTGCCAGCTCATCGCTCGCAGGGGCCGGAGAGACCCAGTACTTC. Amino acid sequence: CASSSLAGAGETQYF.

The chain carries TRBV7-3 and TRBJ2-2; TRBD1 matches at 7 bases. The CDR3 has 16 amino acids. Germline CDR1 and CDR2: SGHTA and FQGTGA. Germline trimming cut 5 bases from V and 3 bases from J; bases unmatched to any gene: 9. The CDR3 loop reads CASSPRLDRYTGELFF. The CDR3 coding sequence is TGTGCCAGCAGCCCCCGCCTGGACAGGTACACCGGGGAGCTGTTTTTT.

CDR3 amino acids: CASSTYRVTGSLSYNEQFF. CDR3 nucleotide sequence: TGTGCCAGCAGCACTTACAGGGTGACCGGTTCCCTGTCCTACAATGAGCAGTTCTTC. The gene calls are TRBV7-9 and TRBJ2-1, with D tentatively TRBD1 (6 bases). V dropped 5 bases and J dropped 1 base, with 24 bases sitting between them. The CDR3 is 19 amino acids. Germline loops: CDR1 SEHNR, CDR2 FQNEAQ (reference sequence). Drawing the rest from reference TRBV7-9 and TRBJ2-1, the complete variable domain is DTGVSQNPRHKITKRGQNVTFRCDPISEHNRLYWYRQTLGQGPEFLTYFQNEAQLEKSRLLSDRFSAERPKGSFSTLEIQRTEQGDSAMYLCASSTYRVTGSLSYNEQFFGPGTRLTVL.

V and J are TRBV6-1 and TRBJ2-3; D remains unclear. Germline loops: CDR1 MNHNS, CDR2 SASEGT. The CDR3 is 15 amino acids. V lost 3 bases and J lost 4, with 14 bases in between. The CDR3 coding sequence is TGTGCCAGCAGTGACTCGGCTAGGGCGGCAGATACGCAGTATTTT. This encodes CASSDSARAADTQYF.

The chain has TRBV2 and TRBJ2-2, with 13 bases aligning to TRBD2. The CDR3 spans 15 residues. Germline V gene lookup returns CDR1 SNHLY and CDR2 FYNNEI. V trimming: 5 bases; J trimming: 5 bases; junction bases outside the gene matches: 2. In DNA, the CDR3 is TGTGCCAGCAGTAGGACTAGCGGGAGAACCGGGGAGCTGTTTTTT. It specifies CASSRTSGRTGELFF.